Sequencing of this T cell receptor beta chain was carried out in a study of T cell repertoires in cytomegalovirus infection. Across the whole study: In public TCR beta signatures, there were indications of both CMV infection and matching HLA type.

V gave up 5 bases and J gave up 2 bases; unmatched junction bases: 6. CDR1 and CDR2 (germline): MDHEN, SYDVKM. The CDR3 loop spans 15 amino acids. Study-level points and caveats: Summed frequency of shared TCR beta families picked out CMV carriers who also had the relevant HLA. Dominating the ex vivo response were TCR beta clonotypes that were CMV-specific and HLA-C-restricted.

This clonotype was counted many times. The target antigen is unknown. In TCRdb, the reads were re-called with MiXCR into one record per CDR3 protein. The table shows 150,000 to 200,000 distinct CDR3 sequences, with nearly 9.5% occurring only once. Source material: PBMCs. The rearrangement joins TRBV28 to TRBJ1-1, with 9 nucleotides matching TRBD1. The receptor's source is a human donor in good health (CMV status not recorded). Some clones in this sample may be carry-over from other donors' samples. CDR3 nucleotides: TGTGCCAGCAGTCTTCCGGGACAGGGAAACACTGAAGCTTTCTTT. Protein sequence: CASSLPGQGNTEAFF.